The 18 T cell receptor beta chains below were found in one sample sequenced in a study of shared clonotypes between healthy human individuals. Assay: immunoSEQ multiplex PCR; the TCRdb copy retains only in-frame clones and omits some. The sample carries 2 million to 2.5 million clones, approximately 95% recorded once. Sequenced: naive CD4+ T cells from PBMCs. Sample subset: CD45RA+ positively selected. The receptors were gathered from a man younger than 35 in good health. Some clones in this sample may be carry-over from other donors' samples.

Comment on this clone: Other DNA sequences in this specimen translate into the identical CDR3. V usage is TRBV30 and J usage is TRBJ2-3; TRBD1 matches 8 bases. Per germline, CDR1 GTSNPN and CDR2 SVGIG (reference sequence). After removal of 0 bases from V and 5 bases from J, the junction contained 1 base not matched to a gene. The CDR3 consists of 13 residues. Written as DNA, the CDR3 is TGTGCCTGGAGTGTACAGGGGGGAGATACGCAGTATTTT. Its translation: CAWSVQGGDTQYF.

The J gene is TRBJ2-7, the V gene TRBV6-1, with D unclear. Trimming took 7 bases from V and 1 from J, leaving 11 bases between them. Germline loops: CDR1 MNHNS, CDR2 SASEGT. This CDR3 has 13 amino acids. The CDR3 DNA reads as TGTGCCAGCACAACGGTTCTTTCCTACGAGCAGTACTTC. Protein: CASTTVLSYEQYF.

The chain couples TRBV18 to TRBJ1-2, with D hard to call. This CDR3 spans 15 amino acids. Germline V gene data show CDR1 as KGHSH and CDR2 as LQKENI. Deletions cut 3 bases from V and 4 bases from J, with 15 bases between. For the CDR3, the DNA is TGTGCCAGCTCACCGATGGGCGGCGGGCTCTATGGCTACACCTTC. This encodes CASSPMGGGLYGYTF.

This clone was detected only once. This rearrangement joins TRBV15 to TRBJ1-2; D not certain. The CDR3 sequence is 13 residues long. Germline assignment: CDR1 LNHNV and CDR2 YYDKDF (reference sequence). Trimming pared 4 bases from V and 8 bases from J, leaving 14 bases between. This CDR3 reads CATSTDLSSGYTF. For the CDR3, the DNA is TGTGCCACCAGCACAGACTTGAGCTCCGGCTACACCTTC.

Here the CDR3 DNA reads TGTGCCAGCAGTCTACTAGCGCAGTACAACACCGGGGAGCTGTTTTTT. This codes for CASSLLAQYNTGELFF. This chain connects TRBV27 to TRBJ2-2; 7 nucleotides align to TRBD2. The CDR3 length is 16 residues. The ends lost 5 bases at V and 2 bases at J; junction bases unmatched: 8. Germline CDR1 and CDR2: MNHEY and SMNVEV (reference sequence).

The chain couples TRBV10-3 to TRBJ2-7, with 9 nucleotides matching TRBD1. V lost 6 bases to trimming and J lost 11 bases; unmatched junction nucleotides: 5. Germline V gene data show CDR1 as ENHRY and CDR2 as SYGVKD. The CDR3 covers 11 residues. Here the CDR3 DNA reads TGTGCCATCAGGCGACAGGGGGTGGAGTACTTC. Encoded protein: CAIRRQGVEYF.

The V gene is TRBV2, the J gene TRBJ1-5; the D is unclear. Germline-derived CDR1 and CDR2 are SNHLY and FYNNEI. Trimming removed 8 bases from V and 5 bases from J, with 13 bases in between. The CDR3 length is 13 residues. DNA for the CDR3: TGTGCCAGCGCCCTTTCGAGGGATCAGCCCCAGCATTTT. Its translation: CASALSRDQPQHF.

DNA for the CDR3: TGTGCCAGCAGCGCCCACCCCCAAGAGACCCAGTACTTC. Its translation is CASSAHPQETQYF. The rearrangement links TRBV7-2 to TRBJ2-5; D ambiguous. Germline V gene lookup returns CDR1 SGHTA and CDR2 FQGNSA. CDR3 size: 13 residues. Trimming shortened V by 5 bases and J by 1 base, and 8 bases separated the two germline ends.

V usage is TRBV18 and J usage is TRBJ1-1; D gene unclear. The CDR3 runs to 14 residues. The V end lost 3 bases, the J end lost 2 bases, and 10 bases lay between the germline ends. CDR1 and CDR2 from the germline V gene are KGHSH and LQKENI. Written as DNA, the CDR3 is TGTGCCAGCTCACCTTTGGTAGATAACACTGAAGCTTTCTTT. Translated: CASSPLVDNTEAFF.

The chain joins TRBV10-2 to TRBJ2-1; 8 nucleotides align to TRBD1. The germline V gene encodes CDR1 WSHSY and CDR2 SAAADI. The V gene end was trimmed by 4 bases and the J gene end by 8 bases; junction bases not matched to a gene: 4. The CDR3 contains 13 residues. The CDR3 DNA sequence: TGCGCCAGCAGTGTGGACAGGGTCCATGAGCAGTTCTTC. Translated: CASSVDRVHEQFF.

The CDR3 DNA follows: TGTGCCTGGAGTATTGGAAGCAGCAATCAGCCCCAGCATTTT. This gives the protein CAWSIGSSNQPQHF. The V and J genes are TRBV30 and TRBJ1-5; D not certain. V lost 2 bases and J lost 1, with 9 bases in between. Germline assignment: CDR1 GTSNPN and CDR2 SVGIG (reference sequence). The CDR3 is made up of 14 amino acids.

Worth noting for this clone: The same CDR3 can be traced to other DNA sequences in this sample. The genes are TRBV28 and TRBJ1-1; D unclear. The germline V gene has CDR1 MDHEN and CDR2 SYDVKM. The CDR3 consists of 13 residues. V was clipped by 2 bases and J by 2 bases, with 6 bases between them. DNA for the CDR3: TGTGCCAGCAGTTTAAGGGCAAACACTGAAGCTTTCTTT. Translating gives CASSLRANTEAFF.

The chain uses TRBV9 and TRBJ1-3, with TRBD1 as a possible D gene (5 bases). The germline V gene encodes CDR1 SGDLS and CDR2 YYNGEE. The ends were cut back, 0 bases at V and 0 bases at J, with 13 bases in the middle. The CDR3 is 17 amino acids. For the CDR3, the DNA is TGTGCCAGCAGCGTAGCGACAGTGGGATACTCTGGAAACACCATATATTTT. Encoded protein: CASSVATVGYSGNTIYF.

The chain has TRBV5-1 and TRBJ2-2; 7 bases map to TRBD1. The junction had 4 bases not matched to a gene; V was cut back by 3 bases and J by 2 bases. The CDR3 has 15 amino acids. The germline CDR1 and CDR2 sequences are SGHRS and YFSETQ. CDR3 amino acids: CASSSRDSNTGELFF. CDR3 coding DNA: TGCGCCAGCAGCTCCCGGGACAGTAACACCGGGGAGCTGTTTTTT.

V gene TRBV5-1 combines with J gene TRBJ1-2; D unclear. From germline, CDR1 is SGHRS and CDR2 YFSETQ. This CDR3 region has 15 residues. V lost 3 bases to trimming and J lost 7 bases, with 19 bases between them. In DNA form, the CDR3 reads TGCGCCAGCAGCTCCAACACACGGGGTATGAGTGGCTACACCTTC. This encodes CASSSNTRGMSGYTF.

The V and J genes are TRBV5-4 and TRBJ2-2; possible D gene TRBD1, 6 bases. Germline values: CDR1 SGHNT, CDR2 YYREEE (reference sequence). The CDR3 contains 14 residues. V was cut by 0 bases and J by 8 bases, with 11 bases left in between. CDR3 bases: TGTGCCAGCAGCTTGGACAGGGTTGGAGGGGAGCTGTTTTTT. This encodes CASSLDRVGGELFF.

V usage is TRBV18 and J usage is TRBJ2-5, with 7 bases lining up with TRBD1. This CDR3 has 13 amino acids. Germline V gene sequence: CDR1 KGHSH, CDR2 LQKENI. The V gene end was trimmed by 4 bases and the J gene end by 3 bases; junction bases not matched to a gene: 2. In DNA form, the CDR3 reads TGTGCCAGCTCACAAGGACAGGAAGAGACCCAGTACTTC. It translates to CASSQGQEETQYF.

This clone was observed a handful of times. This sample includes further DNA sequences coding for the same CDR3. The chain joins TRBV30 to TRBJ2-5; the D is unclear. From germline, CDR1 is GTSNPN and CDR2 SVGIG (reference sequence). This CDR3 has 10 amino acids. The V end lost 2 bases, the J end lost 2 bases, and 0 bases lay between the germline ends. The CDR3 protein is CAWSQETQYF. The CDR3 DNA sequence: TGTGCCTGGAGTCAAGAGACCCAGTACTTC.